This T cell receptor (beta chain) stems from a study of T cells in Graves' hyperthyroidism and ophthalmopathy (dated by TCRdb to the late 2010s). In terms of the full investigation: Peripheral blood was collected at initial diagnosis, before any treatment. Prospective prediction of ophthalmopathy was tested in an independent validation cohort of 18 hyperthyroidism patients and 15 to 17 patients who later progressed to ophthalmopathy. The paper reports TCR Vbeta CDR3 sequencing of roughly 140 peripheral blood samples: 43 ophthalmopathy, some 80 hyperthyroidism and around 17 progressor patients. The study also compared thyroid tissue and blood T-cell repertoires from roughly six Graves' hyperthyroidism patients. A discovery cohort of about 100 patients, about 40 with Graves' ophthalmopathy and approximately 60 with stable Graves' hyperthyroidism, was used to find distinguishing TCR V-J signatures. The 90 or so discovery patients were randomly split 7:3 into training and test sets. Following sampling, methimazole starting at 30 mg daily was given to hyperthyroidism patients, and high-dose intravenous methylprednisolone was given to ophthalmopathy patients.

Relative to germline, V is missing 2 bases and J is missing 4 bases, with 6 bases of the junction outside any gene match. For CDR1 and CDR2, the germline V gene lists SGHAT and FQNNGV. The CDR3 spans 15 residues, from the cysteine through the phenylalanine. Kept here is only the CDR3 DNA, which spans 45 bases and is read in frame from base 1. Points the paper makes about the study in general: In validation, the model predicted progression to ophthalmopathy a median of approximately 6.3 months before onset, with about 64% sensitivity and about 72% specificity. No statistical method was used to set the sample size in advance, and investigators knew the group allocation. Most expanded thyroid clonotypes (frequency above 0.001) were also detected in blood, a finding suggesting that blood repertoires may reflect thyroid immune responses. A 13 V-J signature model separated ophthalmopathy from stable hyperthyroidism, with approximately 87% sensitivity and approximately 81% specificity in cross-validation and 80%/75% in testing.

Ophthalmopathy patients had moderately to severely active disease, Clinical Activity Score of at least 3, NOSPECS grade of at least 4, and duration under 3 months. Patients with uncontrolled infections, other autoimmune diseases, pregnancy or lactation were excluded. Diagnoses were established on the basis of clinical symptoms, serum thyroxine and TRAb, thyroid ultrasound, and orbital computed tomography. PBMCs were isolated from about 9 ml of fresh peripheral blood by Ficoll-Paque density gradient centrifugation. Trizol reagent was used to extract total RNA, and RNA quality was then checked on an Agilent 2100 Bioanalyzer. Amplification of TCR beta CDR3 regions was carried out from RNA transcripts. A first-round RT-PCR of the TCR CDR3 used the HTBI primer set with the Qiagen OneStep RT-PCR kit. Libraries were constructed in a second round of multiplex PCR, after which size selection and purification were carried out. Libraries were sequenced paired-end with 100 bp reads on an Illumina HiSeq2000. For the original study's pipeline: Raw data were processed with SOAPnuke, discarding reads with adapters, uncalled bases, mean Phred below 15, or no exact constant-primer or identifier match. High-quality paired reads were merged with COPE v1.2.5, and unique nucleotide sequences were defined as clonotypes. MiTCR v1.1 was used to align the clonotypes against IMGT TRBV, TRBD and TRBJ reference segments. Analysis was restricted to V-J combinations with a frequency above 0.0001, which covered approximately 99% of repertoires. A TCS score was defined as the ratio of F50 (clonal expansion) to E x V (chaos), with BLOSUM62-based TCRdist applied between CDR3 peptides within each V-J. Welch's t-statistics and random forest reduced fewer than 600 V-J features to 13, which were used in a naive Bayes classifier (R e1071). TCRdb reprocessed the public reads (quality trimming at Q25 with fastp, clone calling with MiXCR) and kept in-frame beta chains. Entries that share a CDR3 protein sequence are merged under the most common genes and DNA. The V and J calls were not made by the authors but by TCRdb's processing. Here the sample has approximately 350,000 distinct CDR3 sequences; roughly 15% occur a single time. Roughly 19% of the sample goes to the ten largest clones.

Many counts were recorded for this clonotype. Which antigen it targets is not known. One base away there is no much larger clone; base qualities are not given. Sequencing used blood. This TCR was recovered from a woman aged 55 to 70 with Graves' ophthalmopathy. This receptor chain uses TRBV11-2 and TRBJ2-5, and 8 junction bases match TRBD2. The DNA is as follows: TGTGCCAGCAGCTTAATGGGACTAGGGGGAGAGACCCAGTACTTC. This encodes CASSLMGLGGETQYF.